This TCR beta chain was retrieved from a study of shared clonotypes between healthy human individuals (dated by TCRdb to the early 2020s). Regarding the study in general: Three men and two women, aged 18 to 49 years, made up the cohort. Per donor, leukapheresis produced somewhere between about 0.9 and 9.5 billion PBMCs. Per donor, three plates each were used for CD4 naive and CD4 memory, two for CD8 naive, and one for CD8 memory. Blood TCR repertoires of a handful of healthy adults were deeply sequenced to estimate repertoire size and the extent of clonotype sharing between individuals. To increase sequencing depth and limit assay-specific biases, different laboratories used diverse techniques to prepare libraries and sequence TCR repertoires.

CD8 naive samples were CD45RO-negative cells positively selected for CCR7, giving a CD45RA+CCR7+ population that excluded TemRA cells. The donors were healthy, HIV-negative adults with no recently reported acute infections or vaccinations. Every donor was a Caucasian adult living in Nashville, Tennessee, USA. Blood was obtained by leukapheresis, after which PBMCs were separated by Ficoll-Histopaque density gradient centrifugation and cryopreserved in liquid nitrogen vapor phase. Analytical flow cytometry was used to check the purity and quantity of every magnetically sorted T cell population. Each sorted fraction had its genomic DNA isolated and then quantified by UV absorbance on a Nanodrop 2000c. Using the deep immunoSEQ assay, TCR CDR3 regions were amplified from genomic DNA by multiplex PCR. Genomic DNA extracted from each cell subset was distributed evenly over all wells of several immunoSEQ 96-well plates, and each plate served as one replicate. Each replicate PCR for sorted subsets received about 0.2 ug genomic DNA, equal to 30,000 or so T cell genomes. The purified libraries were quantified using a Qubit 3.0 fluorometer, sized with a Bioanalyzer 2100, and then quantified again using the KAPA Library Quantification kit. Each immunoSEQ 96-well plate was sequenced on its own single-read 150-cycle Illumina NextSeq 550 flow cell. The original pipeline was this. The immunoSEQ output contained only junctional sequences without quality scores, so filtering could not match that applied to full-length reads. Sequences were annotated with PyIR, a Python wrapper for IgBLAST v1.9, and V/J genes and CDR3 were assigned using IMGT germline references. Reads with weak V/J assignments (E-value above 1e-6), missing CDR3, stop codons, out-of-frame junctions, or ambiguous translated residues were removed. V3J clonotypes were defined by identical inferred V gene, J gene, and CDR3 amino acid sequence. Percentage overlap between repertoires was calculated by dividing the number of shared unique clonotypes by the size of the smaller repertoire. Three approaches were used to assess repertoire richness: RTK rarefaction, the Chao1 estimator, and Recon v2.1 estimates of unobserved clonotypes. For all TCRbeta clonotypes obtained by the gDNA method from four donors, generation probabilities were computed with OLGA. TCRdb obtained this table from immuneACCESS and retained in-frame rearrangements with V and J assigned. These tables miss some clones; where compared with another copy, unresolved V genes account for less than half of the shortfall, and the remainder is unexplained. V and J calls and clone size are copied from that table; D and trimming were computed from the DNA. The sample has some 2 million clones on record, 85% to 95% of them singletons. The ten most abundant clones make up approximately 1% of the sample.

Comments on this clone: The antigen it recognizes is unknown. Within one base of it there is no much larger clone, and no base qualities were kept.

The study at large found these results: Clonotypes shared by all four sorted-subset donors showed higher generation probabilities than non-shared clonotypes. Rarefaction of sorted-subset datasets indicated incomplete sequencing despite the large sequencing depth. Larger estimated clonotype richness was generally found for naive subsets than for memory subsets. Pairwise subsampling indicated that sequencing depth was expected to affect the degree of clonotype sharing among donors. About 4.5% of naive CD4, 3.5% of naive CD8, about 2.1% of memory CD4, and 0.4% of memory CD8 clonotypes were shared across a few donors. Because the study included only a small number of donors, the genetic and exposure-history diversity represented was limited. Sampling was restricted to blood, and TCR repertoires in tissues likely differ from the TCR repertoires found in blood.

This TCR derives from a man aged 18-30 years in good health. The material sequenced was naive CD8+ T cells sorted from blood. This specimen's cell subset or site label, per the study, means: CD45RA+CCR7+.

The CDR3 in this case is CSVGDSLWELFF. The DNA sequence is as follows: TGCAGCGTTGGAGACAGTCTTTGGGAGCTGTTTTTT. The chain is made from TRBV29-1 and TRBJ2-2; the D region possibly corresponds to TRBD1 (5 bases align). CDR1 SQVTM and CDR2 ANQGSEA were looked up in the germline V gene. The CDR3 has 12 amino acids, counting the end cysteine and phenylalanine. Solely the CDR3 DNA is kept, with 36 bases framed from the first base. Trimming costs V 4 bases and J 9 bases, and their ends lie 12 bases apart.